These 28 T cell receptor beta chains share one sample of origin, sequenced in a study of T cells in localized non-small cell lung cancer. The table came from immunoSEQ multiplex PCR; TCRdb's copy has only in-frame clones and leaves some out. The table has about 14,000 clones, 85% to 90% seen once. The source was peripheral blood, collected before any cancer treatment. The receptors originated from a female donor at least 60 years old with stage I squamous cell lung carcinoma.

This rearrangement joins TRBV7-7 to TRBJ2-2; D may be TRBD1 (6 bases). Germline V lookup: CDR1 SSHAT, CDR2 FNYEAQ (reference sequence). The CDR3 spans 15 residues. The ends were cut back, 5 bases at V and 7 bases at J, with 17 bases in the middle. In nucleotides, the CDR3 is TGTGCCAGCAGCCCAGGGGCGGAAGAGATCGGGGAGCTGTTTTTT. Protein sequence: CASSPGAEEIGELFF.

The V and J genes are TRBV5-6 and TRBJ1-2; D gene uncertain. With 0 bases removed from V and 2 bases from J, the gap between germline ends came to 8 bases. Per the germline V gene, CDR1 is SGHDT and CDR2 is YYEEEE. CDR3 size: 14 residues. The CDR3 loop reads CASSLAQPNYGYTF. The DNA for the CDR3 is TGTGCCAGCAGCTTGGCCCAGCCGAACTATGGCTACACCTTC.

The CDR3, as DNA: TGTGCCAGCAGCTTGGGCGGCGGGGCGGAGGATCAGCCCCAGCATTTT. This gives the protein CASSLGGGAEDQPQHF. The V and J genes are TRBV4-2 and TRBJ1-5; maybe TRBD1 (5 bases). V dropped 5 bases and J dropped 5 bases, with 19 bases sitting between them. CDR3 size: 16 residues. CDR1 LGHNA and CDR2 YNFKEQ come from the germline V gene.

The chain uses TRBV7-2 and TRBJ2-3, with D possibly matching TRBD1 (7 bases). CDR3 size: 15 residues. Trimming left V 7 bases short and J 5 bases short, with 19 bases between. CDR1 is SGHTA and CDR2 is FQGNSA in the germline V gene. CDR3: CASTVGGGAGDTQYF. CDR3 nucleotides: TGTGCCAGCACCGTCGGAGGGGGCGCGGGAGATACGCAGTATTTT.

CDR3 in DNA: TGTGCCAGCAGTGTTCGTCTGACTAGCTTGGAAGAGACCCAGTACTTC. This encodes CASSVRLTSLEETQYF. The rearrangement uses TRBV6-1 and TRBJ2-5, with 7 bases aligning to TRBD2. Germline assignment: CDR1 MNHNS and CDR2 SASEGT. V was pared by 4 bases and J by 3 bases, with 11 bases of the junction left unmatched. The CDR3 covers 16 residues.

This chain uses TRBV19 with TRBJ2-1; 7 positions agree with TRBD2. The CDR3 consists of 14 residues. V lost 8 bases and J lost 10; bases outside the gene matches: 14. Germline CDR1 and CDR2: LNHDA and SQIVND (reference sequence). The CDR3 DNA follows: TGTGCCAGTCGCGGGGCTAGCGGATCTGGGGAGCAGTTCTTC. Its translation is CASRGASGSGEQFF.

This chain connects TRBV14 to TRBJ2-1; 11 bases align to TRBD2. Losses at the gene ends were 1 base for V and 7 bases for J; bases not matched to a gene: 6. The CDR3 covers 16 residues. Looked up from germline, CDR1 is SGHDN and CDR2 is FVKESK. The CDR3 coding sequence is TGTGCCAGCAGCCAAGGTCTATCTAGCGGGAGGAATGAGCAGTTCTTC. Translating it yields CASSQGLSSGRNEQFF.

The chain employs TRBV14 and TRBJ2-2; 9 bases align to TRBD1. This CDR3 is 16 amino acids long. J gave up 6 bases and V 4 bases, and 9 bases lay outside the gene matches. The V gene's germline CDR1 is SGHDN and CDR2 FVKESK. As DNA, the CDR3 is TGTGCCAGCAGCCCCCGACCGGGACAGGGTTCCGGGGAGCTGTTTTTT. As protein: CASSPRPGQGSGELFF.

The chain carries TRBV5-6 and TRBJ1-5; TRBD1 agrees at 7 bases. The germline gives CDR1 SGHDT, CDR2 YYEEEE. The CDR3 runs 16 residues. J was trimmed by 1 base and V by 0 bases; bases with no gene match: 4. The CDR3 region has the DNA TGTGCCAGCAGCTTGGGGGCAGGGGGGAGCAATCAGCCCCAGCATTTT. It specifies CASSLGAGGSNQPQHF.

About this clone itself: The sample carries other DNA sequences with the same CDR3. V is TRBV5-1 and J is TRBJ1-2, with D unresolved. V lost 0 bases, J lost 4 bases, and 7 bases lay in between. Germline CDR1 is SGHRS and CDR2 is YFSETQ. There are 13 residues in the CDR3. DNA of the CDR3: TGCGCCAGCAGCTTGGAAGGCAGCTATGGCTACACCTTC. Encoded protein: CASSLEGSYGYTF. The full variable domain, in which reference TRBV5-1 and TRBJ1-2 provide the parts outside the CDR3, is KAGVTQTPRYLIKTRGQQVTLSCSPISGHRSVSWYQQTPGQGLQFLFEYFSETQRNKGNFPGRFSGRQFSNSRSEMNVSTLELGDSALYLCASSLEGSYGYTFGSGTRLTVV.

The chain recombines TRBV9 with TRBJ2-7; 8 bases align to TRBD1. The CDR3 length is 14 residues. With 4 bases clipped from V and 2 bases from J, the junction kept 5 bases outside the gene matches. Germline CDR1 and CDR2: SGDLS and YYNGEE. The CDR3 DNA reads TGTGCCAGCAGCCTCGGGGACAGGCCCTACGAGCAGTACTTC. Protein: CASSLGDRPYEQYF.

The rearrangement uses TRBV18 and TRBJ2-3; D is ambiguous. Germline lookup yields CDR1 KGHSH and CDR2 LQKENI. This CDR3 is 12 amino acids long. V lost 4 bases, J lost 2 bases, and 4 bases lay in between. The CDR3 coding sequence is TGTGCCAGCTCACTACTCACAGATACGCAGTATTTT. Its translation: CASSLLTDTQYF. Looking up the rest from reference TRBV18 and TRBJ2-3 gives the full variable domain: NAGVMQNPRHLVRRRGQEARLRCSPMKGHSHVYWYRQLPEEGLKFMVYLQKENIIDESGMPKERFSAEFPKEGPSILRIQQVVRGDSAAYFCASSLLTDTQYFGPGTRLTVL.

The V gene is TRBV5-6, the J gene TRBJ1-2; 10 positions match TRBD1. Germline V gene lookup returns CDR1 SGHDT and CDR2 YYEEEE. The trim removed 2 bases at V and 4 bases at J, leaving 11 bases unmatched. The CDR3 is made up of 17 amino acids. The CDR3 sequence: CASSFKMGTGASYGYTF. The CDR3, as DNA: TGTGCCAGCAGCTTCAAGATGGGGACAGGGGCTTCCTATGGCTACACCTTC.

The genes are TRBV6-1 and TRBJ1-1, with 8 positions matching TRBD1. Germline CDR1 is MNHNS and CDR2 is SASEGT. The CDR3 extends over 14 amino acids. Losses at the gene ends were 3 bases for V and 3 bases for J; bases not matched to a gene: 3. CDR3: CASSDQGAYTEAFF. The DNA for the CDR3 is TGTGCCAGCAGTGACCAGGGGGCGTACACTGAAGCTTTCTTT.

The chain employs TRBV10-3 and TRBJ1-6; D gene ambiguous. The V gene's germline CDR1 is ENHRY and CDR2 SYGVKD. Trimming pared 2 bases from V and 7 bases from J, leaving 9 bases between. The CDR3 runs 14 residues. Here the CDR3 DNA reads TGTGCCATCAGTGAGGGGCAGACGAATTCACCCCTCCACTTT. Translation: CAISEGQTNSPLHF.

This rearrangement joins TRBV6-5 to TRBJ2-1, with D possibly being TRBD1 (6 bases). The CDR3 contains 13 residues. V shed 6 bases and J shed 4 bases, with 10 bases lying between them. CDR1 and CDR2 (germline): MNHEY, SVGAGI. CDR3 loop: CASRGARYNEQFF. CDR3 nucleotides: TGTGCCAGCAGGGGGGCCCGATACAATGAGCAGTTCTTC.

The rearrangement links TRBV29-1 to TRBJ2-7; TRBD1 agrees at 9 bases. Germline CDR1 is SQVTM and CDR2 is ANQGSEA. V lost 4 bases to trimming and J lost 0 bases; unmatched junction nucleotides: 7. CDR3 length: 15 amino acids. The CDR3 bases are TGCAGCGTTGGTTTTGTGGACAGGGGCTCCTACGAGCAGTACTTC. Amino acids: CSVGFVDRGSYEQYF.

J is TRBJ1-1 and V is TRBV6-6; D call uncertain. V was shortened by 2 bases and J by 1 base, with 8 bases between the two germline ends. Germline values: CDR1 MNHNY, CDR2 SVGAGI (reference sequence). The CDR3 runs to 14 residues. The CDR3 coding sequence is TGTGCCAGCAGTTACCGGCGACAGAACACTGAAGCTTTCTTT. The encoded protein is CASSYRRQNTEAFF.

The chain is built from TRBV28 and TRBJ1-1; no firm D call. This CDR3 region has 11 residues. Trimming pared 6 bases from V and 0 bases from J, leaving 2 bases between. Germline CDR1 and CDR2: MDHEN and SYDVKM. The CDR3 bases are TGTGCCAGCAGGGTGAACACTGAAGCTTTCTTT. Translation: CASRVNTEAFF.

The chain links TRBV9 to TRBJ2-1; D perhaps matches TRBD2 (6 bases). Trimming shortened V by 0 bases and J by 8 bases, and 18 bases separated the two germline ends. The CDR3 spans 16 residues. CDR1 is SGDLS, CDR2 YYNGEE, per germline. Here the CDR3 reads CASSVGGTVSLHEQFF. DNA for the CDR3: TGTGCCAGCAGCGTAGGGGGGACTGTCTCTCTGCATGAGCAGTTCTTC.

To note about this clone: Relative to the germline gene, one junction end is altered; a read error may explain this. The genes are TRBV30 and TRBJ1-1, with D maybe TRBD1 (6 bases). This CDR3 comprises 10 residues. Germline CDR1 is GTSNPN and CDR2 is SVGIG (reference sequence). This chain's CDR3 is CAGSRGEAFF. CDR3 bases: TGTGCCGGGAGCAGGGGTGAAGCTTTCTTT.

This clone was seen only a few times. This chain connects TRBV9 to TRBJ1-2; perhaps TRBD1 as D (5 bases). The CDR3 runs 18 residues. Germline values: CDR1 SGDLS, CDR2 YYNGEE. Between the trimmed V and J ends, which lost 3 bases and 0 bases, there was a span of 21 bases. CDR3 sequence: CASSGGSLRQIANYGYTF. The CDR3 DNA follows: TGTGCCAGCAGCGGTGGAAGTCTTCGACAGATAGCTAACTATGGCTACACCTTC.

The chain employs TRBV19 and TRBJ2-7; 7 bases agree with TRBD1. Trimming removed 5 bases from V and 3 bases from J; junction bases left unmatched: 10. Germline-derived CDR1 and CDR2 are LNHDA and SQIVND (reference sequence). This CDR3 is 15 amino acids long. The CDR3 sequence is CASSVTGTAHYEQYF. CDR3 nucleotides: TGTGCCAGTAGTGTAACCGGGACAGCGCACTACGAGCAGTACTTC.

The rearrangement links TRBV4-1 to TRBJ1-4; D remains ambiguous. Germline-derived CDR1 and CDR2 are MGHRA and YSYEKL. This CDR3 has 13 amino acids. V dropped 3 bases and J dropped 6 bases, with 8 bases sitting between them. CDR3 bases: TGCGCCAGCAGCCACCCTAACGATGAAAAACTGTTTTTT. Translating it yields CASSHPNDEKLFF.

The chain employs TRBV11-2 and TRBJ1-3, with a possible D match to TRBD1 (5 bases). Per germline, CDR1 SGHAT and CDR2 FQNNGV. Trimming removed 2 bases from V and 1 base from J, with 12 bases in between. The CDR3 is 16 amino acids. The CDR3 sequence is CASSLTDSISGNTIYF. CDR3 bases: TGTGCCAGCAGCTTAACCGACAGCATTTCTGGAAACACCATATATTTT. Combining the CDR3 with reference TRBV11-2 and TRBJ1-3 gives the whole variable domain EAGVAQSPRYKIIEKRQSVAFWCNPISGHATLYWYQQILGQGPKLLIQFQNNGVVDDSQLPKDRFSAERLKGVDSTLKIQPAKLEDSAVYLCASSLTDSISGNTIYFGEGSWLTVV.

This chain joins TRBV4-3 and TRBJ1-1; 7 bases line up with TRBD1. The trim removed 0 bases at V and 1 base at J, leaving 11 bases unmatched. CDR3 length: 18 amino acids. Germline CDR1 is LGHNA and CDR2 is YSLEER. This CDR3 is CASSQEGPLTGTNTEAFF. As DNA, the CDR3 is TGCGCCAGCAGCCAAGAGGGTCCCCTGACAGGGACGAACACTGAAGCTTTCTTT.

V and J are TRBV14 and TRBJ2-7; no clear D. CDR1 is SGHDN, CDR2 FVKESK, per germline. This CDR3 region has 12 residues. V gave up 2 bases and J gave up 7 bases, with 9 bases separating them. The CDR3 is CASSQFIPEQYF. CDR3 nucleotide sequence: TGTGCCAGCAGCCAATTCATCCCGGAGCAGTACTTC.

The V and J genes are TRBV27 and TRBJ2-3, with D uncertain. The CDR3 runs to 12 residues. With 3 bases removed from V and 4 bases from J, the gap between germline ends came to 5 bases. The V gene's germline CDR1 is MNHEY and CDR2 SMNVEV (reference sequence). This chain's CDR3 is CASSFGADTQYF. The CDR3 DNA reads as TGTGCCAGCAGTTTTGGAGCAGATACGCAGTATTTT.